Below, 16 T cell receptor beta chains from the same sample are listed, as sequenced in a study of patients and donors after allogeneic stem cell transplantation. TCRdb re-called the RT-PCR reads with MiXCR, one entry per CDR3 protein. The data contain fewer than 500,000 distinct CDR3 sequences, around 15% of them singletons. What was sequenced was blood, either unsorted or a sorted T cell fraction (not recorded which). All receptors derive from a human donor who was either an allogeneic HSCT recipient or a stem cell or donor lymphocyte infusion donor (not recorded which). It is not recorded whose cells these are; they may come from a transplant donor.

At least ten counts were recorded for this clonotype. V is TRBV12-3 or TRBV12-4 and J is TRBJ2-7; 7 nucleotides agree with TRBD2. This CDR3 has 15 amino acids. Trimming cost V 3 bases and J 0 bases; bases outside gene matches: 5. CDR3 sequence reads: CASSLGGAISYEQYF. The DNA of the CDR3 is TGTGCCAGCAGTTTGGGAGGGGCGATCTCCTACGAGCAGTACTTC.

This clonotype was picked up many times. The V call is TRBV4-3, the J call TRBJ1-5; no clear D gene. CDR1 is LGHNA, CDR2 YSLEER, per germline. V dropped 3 bases and J dropped 1 base, with 10 bases sitting between them. The CDR3 loop spans 15 amino acids. CDR3: CASSQDSGSNQPQHF. CDR3 bases: TGCGCCAGCAGCCAGGACTCGGGGAGCAATCAGCCCCAGCATTTT.

This clonotype was seen repeatedly, ten times or more. V gene TRBV4-3 combines with J gene TRBJ1-5, with TRBD1 as a possible D gene (5 bases). Germline CDR1 and CDR2: LGHNA and YSLEER. CDR3 length equals 14 residues. V dropped 3 bases and J dropped 3 bases, with 9 bases sitting between them. In nucleotides, the CDR3 is TGCGCCAGCAGCCACGACAGTTTCAATCAGCCCCAGCATTTT. As protein: CASSHDSFNQPQHF.

This clonotype appeared a few times. CDR3 residues: CASSQVRLFFMNTEAFF. The CDR3 DNA sequence: TGCGCCAGCAGCCAAGTACGACTCTTCTTCATGAACACTGAAGCTTTCTTT. V is TRBV4-1 and J is TRBJ1-1; no clear D. CDR1 is MGHRA and CDR2 is YSYEKL in the germline V gene. The CDR3 spans 17 residues. The ends were cut back, 1 base at V and 0 bases at J, with 15 bases in the middle.

The gene calls are TRBV12-3 or TRBV12-4 and TRBJ2-7; 10 positions match TRBD1. The CDR3 extends over 15 amino acids. V lost 6 bases to trimming and J lost 5 bases; unmatched junction nucleotides: 10. CDR3 DNA: TGTGCCAGCAGGTACCGGGACAGGGGAGTTGACGAGCAGTACTTC. Protein product: CASRYRDRGVDEQYF.

This clonotype was seen repeatedly, ten times or more. V gene TRBV5-1 combines with J gene TRBJ2-1; 14 bases align to TRBD2. The ends lost 0 bases at V and 6 bases at J; junction bases unmatched: 2. The germline V gene encodes CDR1 SGHRS and CDR2 YFSETQ. This CDR3 contains 16 residues. CDR3 amino acids: CASSLGLAGGPNEQFF. In DNA form, the CDR3 reads TGCGCCAGCAGCTTGGGACTAGCGGGAGGGCCCAATGAGCAGTTCTTC. The complete variable domain, with remaining parts taken from reference TRBV5-1 and TRBJ2-1, reads KAGVTQTPRYLIKTRGQQVTLSCSPISGHRSVSWYQQTPGQGLQFLFEYFSETQRNKGNFPGRFSGRQFSNSRSEMNVSTLELGDSALYLCASSLGLAGGPNEQFFGPGTRLTVL.

This clonotype was counted only a few times. V gene TRBV12-3 or TRBV12-4 combines with J gene TRBJ2-1; 7 positions agree with TRBD2. Germline trimming cut 3 bases from V and 2 bases from J; bases unmatched to any gene: 4. CDR3 length: 15 amino acids. The CDR3, as DNA: TGTGCCAGCAGTTTGCCGGGACTACCCTACAATGAGCAGTTCTTC. The encoded protein is CASSLPGLPYNEQFF.

The chain links TRBV27 to TRBJ2-3; D not resolved. CDR1 is MNHEY and CDR2 is SMNVEV in the germline V gene (reference sequence). This CDR3 has 15 residues. V dropped 8 bases and J dropped 0 bases, with 15 bases sitting between them. CDR3 nucleotide sequence: TGTGCCAGCCGCCCAAGGCGAACTAGCACAGATACGCAGTATTTT. Its translation is CASRPRRTSTDTQYF.

This clonotype was seen a handful of times. V and J are TRBV9 and TRBJ2-3; unclear D gene. CDR1 and CDR2 (germline): SGDLS, YYNGEE. Trimming took 4 bases from V and 6 from J, leaving 9 bases between them. The CDR3 is 12 residues long. The CDR3: CASSYPLDTQYF. CDR3 DNA: TGTGCCAGCAGCTATCCTCTGGATACGCAGTATTTT.

This clonotype has only a few counts. This chain links TRBV7-3 with TRBJ1-1; D uncertain. CDR1 SGHTA and CDR2 FQGTGA come from the germline V gene. This CDR3 has 15 residues. V lost 5 bases, J lost 4 bases, and 17 bases lay in between. The CDR3 nucleotides read TGTGCCAGCAGCCTAAACCCGACCCTGGGCACTGAAGCTTTCTTT. Protein product: CASSLNPTLGTEAFF.

This clonotype was observed a handful of times. This sequence joins TRBV27 and TRBJ2-7; 7 bases line up with TRBD2. CDR3 length equals 13 residues. V shed 5 bases and J 6 bases; nucleotides not matched to a gene: 7. Germline values: CDR1 MNHEY, CDR2 SMNVEV (reference sequence). CDR3 amino acids: CASSRAGVREQYF. Here the CDR3 DNA reads TGTGCCAGCAGTAGGGCGGGAGTACGCGAGCAGTACTTC.

The rearrangement links TRBV29-1 to TRBJ2-7; D gene uncertain. This CDR3 is 11 amino acids long. CDR1 is SQVTM and CDR2 is ANQGSEA in the germline V gene. The V gene lost 4 bases and the J gene lost 2 bases, with 6 bases spanning the gap. The CDR3: CSVVNTYEQYF. The CDR3 nucleotides are TGCAGCGTTGTTAACACCTACGAGCAGTACTTC.

This rearrangement joins TRBV4-2 to TRBJ2-1, with D unclear. This CDR3 spans 15 amino acids. From germline, CDR1 is LGHNA and CDR2 YNFKEQ. Trimming left V 4 bases short and J 5 bases short, with 15 bases between. The CDR3 DNA reads as TGTGCCAGCAGCCCTCGGGTGGCCCAAAACAATGAGCAGTTCTTC. Its translation: CASSPRVAQNNEQFF.

This clonotype was recorded many times. The chain carries TRBV3-1 and TRBJ2-2; D unclear. Germline-derived CDR1 and CDR2 are LGHDT and YNNKEL (reference sequence). This CDR3 has 16 residues. Trimming left V 2 bases short and J 0 bases short, with 10 bases between. The CDR3 DNA sequence: TGTGCCAGCAGCCAAATTTCTCGCGCGAACACCGGGGAGCTGTTTTTT. This sequence encodes CASSQISRANTGELFF.

This clonotype was counted between two and nine times. J is TRBJ2-1 and V is TRBV10-3; 10 bases line up with TRBD2. CDR3 size: 13 residues. The V gene end was trimmed by 7 bases and the J gene end by 9 bases; junction bases not matched to a gene: 6. Germline V gene lookup returns CDR1 ENHRY and CDR2 SYGVKD. The CDR3 spells CAIKEREGGEQFF. The CDR3 DNA is TGTGCCATCAAAGAGCGGGAGGGGGGTGAGCAGTTCTTC.

This chain links TRBV7-9 with TRBJ1-2; perhaps TRBD1 as D (5 bases). Germline lookup yields CDR1 SEHNR and CDR2 FQNEAQ (reference sequence). Trimming stripped 5 bases from V and 5 bases from J, with 15 bases between. The CDR3 length is 14 residues. The CDR3 region is CASSPLGVRYGYTF. CDR3 nucleotides: TGTGCCAGCAGCCCCTTGGGGGTGAGGTATGGCTACACCTTC.